These 10 T cell receptor beta chains came from one sample sequenced in a study of blood T cells in healthy people across ages. Combining a sample-barcoded 5' primer with a J-beta primer mix, a second PCR ran for about 6 to 12 cycles. TCRdb fed the 5' RACE reads into MiXCR, producing one record per CDR3 protein. The table includes 650,000 to 1,000,000 distinct CDR3 sequences, 35% to 50% detected once. The specimen was blood. These receptors all come from an elderly man in good health.

This clonotype was observed a few times. The rearrangement joins TRBV29-1 to TRBJ1-1; 8 positions match TRBD1. Per germline, CDR1 SQVTM and CDR2 ANQGSEA. The V segment lost 7 bases and the J segment 4 bases; nucleotides outside the gene matches: 8. The CDR3 has 13 amino acids. DNA of the CDR3: TGCAGCGGGCTCAGGGGGCAGGGCACTGAAGCTTTCTTT. Its translation: CSGLRGQGTEAFF.

This chain uses TRBV29-1 with TRBJ1-1; D is unresolved. CDR1 SQVTM and CDR2 ANQGSEA come from the germline V gene. This CDR3 comprises 12 residues. With 4 bases removed from V and 2 bases from J, the gap between germline ends came to 8 bases. The CDR3 loop is CSVVQPNTEAFF. The CDR3 nucleotides are TGCAGCGTTGTACAGCCTAACACTGAAGCTTTCTTT.

This clonotype was detected ten times or more. The genes are TRBV11-3 and TRBJ2-7; TRBD1 agrees at 12 bases. The CDR3 is 15 amino acids. With V trimmed by 4 bases and J by 5 bases, 6 bases remained unmatched. Germline CDR1 and CDR2: SGHNT and YENEEA. Here the CDR3 DNA reads TGTGCCAGCAGCTCCCGGGACAGGGGGCTCCACGAGCAGTACTTC. Amino acids: CASSSRDRGLHEQYF.

This chain connects TRBV4-3 to TRBJ2-5; D is ambiguous. Germline CDR1 and CDR2: LGHNA and YSLEER. The V end was cut by 5 bases, the J end by 1 base, with 8 bases between. The CDR3 has 13 amino acids. For the CDR3, the DNA is TGCGCCAGCAGCGCACAGCTCCAAGAGACCCAGTACTTC. Its protein product is CASSAQLQETQYF.

This clonotype was detected ten times or more. The chain uses TRBV6-6 and TRBJ2-1, with 8 bases aligning to TRBD2. The trim removed 7 bases at V and 10 bases at J, leaving 9 bases unmatched. The CDR3 consists of 13 residues. Germline V gives CDR1 MNHNY, CDR2 SVGAGI (reference sequence). The DNA of the CDR3 is TGTGCCAGCATGCCAGCGGGAGTCTCCGAGCAGTTCTTC. Its protein is CASMPAGVSEQFF.

This clonotype was seen at least ten times. The chain has TRBV27 and TRBJ2-1; the match to TRBD1 covers 7 bases. The J segment lost 7 bases and the V segment lost 3 bases, leaving 3 bases of the junction unmatched. CDR1 and CDR2 from the germline V gene are MNHEY and SMNVEV (reference sequence). The CDR3 contains 13 residues. The CDR3 coding sequence is TGTGCCAGCAGTTTGGACAGGCGAAATGAGCAGTTCTTC. Protein product: CASSLDRRNEQFF.

The chain carries TRBV6-5 and TRBJ2-7; 14 bases match TRBD2. The germline V gene has CDR1 MNHEY and CDR2 SVGAGI. V was pared by 2 bases and J by 2 bases, with 8 bases of the junction left unmatched. The CDR3 is made up of 18 amino acids. In DNA form, the CDR3 reads TGTGCCAGCAGTTACAGACCGGGACTAGCGGGAGTACCCTACGAGCAGTACTTC. Translated: CASSYRPGLAGVPYEQYF.

V and J are TRBV19 and TRBJ2-1; D possibly corresponds to TRBD1 (5 bases). Germline V CDR1 and CDR2: LNHDA, SQIVND (reference sequence). The CDR3 is 16 amino acids. Trimming cost V 3 bases and J 13 bases, with 25 bases left between them. The CDR3 region is CASSISLGQAPSGQFF. Here the CDR3 DNA reads TGTGCCAGTAGTATTTCGTTGGGGCAGGCGCCGTCGGGTCAGTTCTTC.

The V gene is TRBV10-3, the J gene TRBJ2-1; 13 nucleotides line up with TRBD2. The CDR3 has 17 amino acids. CDR1 is ENHRY and CDR2 is SYGVKD in the germline V gene. Losses at the gene ends were 5 bases for V and 8 bases for J; bases not matched to a gene: 12. The CDR3 DNA follows: TGTGCCATCAGTACGGCGGGAGGACTAGCGGGAGCGCATGAGCAGTTCTTC. Translated, it gives CAISTAGGLAGAHEQFF.

This rearrangement joins TRBV10-3 to TRBJ2-1; 9 nucleotides align to TRBD1. The germline CDR1 and CDR2 sequences are ENHRY and SYGVKD. V was pared by 0 bases and J by 5 bases, with 2 bases of the junction left unmatched. The CDR3 is 15 amino acids. CDR3 bases: TGTGCCATCAGTGAGTCAAGGACAGGGGACAATGAGCAGTTCTTC. This encodes CAISESRTGDNEQFF.